The rows below give T cell receptor beta chains drawn from one sample of a study of OX40 agonist ivuxolimab in advanced cancers. Only in-frame clones appear in the TCRdb table, and some are missing; sequencing was by immunoSEQ multiplex PCR. The table has more than 55,000 clones, 75% to 85% seen once. The material was CD4+ or CD8+ T cells sorted from blood, obtained in a trial of the OX40 agonist ivuxolimab. These receptors came from an adult with an advanced solid tumor such as melanoma, head and neck, liver or kidney cancer. Each CDR3 is given with its conserved first and last residue. D genes are given only for firm matches. Only part of the rows carry a size: once, few, many, or a class if the clone is expanded.

clone_size d_call j_call v_call cdr3_length cdr3_nt cdr3_aa
- TRBD2 TRBJ2-5 TRBV7-2 16 TGTGCCAGCAGCTCCGTTCGGACTAGCGGGGTAGAGACCCAGTACTTC CASSSVRTSGVETQYF
- TRBD2 TRBJ2-1 TRBV12-5 18 TGTGCTAGTGGAAAAGGACTAGCGGGAGAGACTACCAACAATGAGCAGTTCTTC CASGKGLAGETTNNEQFF
- - TRBJ1-6 TRBV28 14 TGTGCCAGTCGCCGACAGGCGATTAATTCACCCCTCCACTTT CASRRQAINSPLHF
- - TRBJ2-7 TRBV27 13 TGTGCCAGCAGTTTGGGGCGTTCCTACGAGCAGTACTTC CASSLGRSYEQYF
- - TRBJ2-1 TRBV7-6 13 TGTGCCAGCAGCTCGGGACGGCGCAATGAGCAGTTCTTC CASSSGRRNEQFF
- - TRBJ1-1 TRBV7-9 15 TGTGCCAGCAGCTTAGCCGGTAGAGATAACACTGAAGCTTTCTTT CASSLAGRDNTEAFF
- - TRBJ2-7 TRBV10-3 13 TGTGCCATCAGGGGCAGGAGCTCCTACGAGCAGTACTTC CAIRGRSSYEQYF
- - TRBJ2-1 TRBV5-1 14 TGCGCCAGCAGCTCGACGGACAGATACAATGAGCAGTTCTTC CASSSTDRYNEQFF
few - TRBJ2-7 TRBV27 13 TGTGCCAGCAGTTTCAAGAGCTCCTACGAGCAGTACTTC CASSFKSSYEQYF
few TRBD1 TRBJ2-2 TRBV27 14 TGTGCCAGCTGGGACAGGGGAAACACCGGGGAGCTGTTTTTT CASWDRGNTGELFF
many - TRBJ1-1 TRBV7-9 13 TGTGCCAGCAGCCCAACATCGAACACTGAAGCTTTCTTT CASSPTSNTEAFF
- - TRBJ2-7 TRBV4-3 15 TGCGCCAGCAGCCAAGACCCGCTTTTATTCAACGAGCAGTACTTC CASSQDPLLFNEQYF
medium-sized - TRBJ2-7 TRBV2 13 TGTGCCAGCAGTGAAGGACAGTCCTACGAGCAGTACTTC CASSEGQSYEQYF
- TRBD1 TRBJ2-6 TRBV7-6 18 TGTGCCAGCAGCGCTGGACAGGGAAGGTCTGGTGGGGCCAACGTCCTGACTTTC CASSAGQGRSGGANVLTF
- - TRBJ2-7 TRBV7-2 15 TGTGCCAGCAGCCCCAGTCCCCGGGGGACTTACGAGCAGTACTTC CASSPSPRGTYEQYF
- - TRBJ2-7 TRBV4-1 15 TGCGCCAGCAGCCAAGTTAACGCGGCCTCCTACGAGCAGTACTTC CASSQVNAASYEQYF
few - TRBJ2-3 TRBV27 11 TGTGCCAGCTGCCATTTGAAGGAGCAGTATTTT CASCHLKEQYF
few TRBD1 TRBJ1-5 TRBV10-3 13 TGTGCCACCACCCCCGACAGGGATCAGCCCCAGCATTTT CATTPDRDQPQHF
- TRBD2 TRBJ2-6 TRBV4-1 22 TGCGCCAGTAGCCACCGAGGGACTAGCGGGAGGATCGCTCTAGATGGGGCCAACGTCCTGACTTTC CASSHRGTSGRIALDGANVLTF
- TRBD2 TRBJ2-2 TRBV9 18 TGTGCCAGCAGCGTAGTGCCTAGCGGGAGTATCTTAGGCGGGGAGCTGTTTTTT CASSVVPSGSILGGELFF
once - TRBJ2-2 TRBV28 15 TGTGCCAGCACCTCTGGTGGCGCGAACACCGGGGAGCTGTTTTTT CASTSGGANTGELFF
- - TRBJ1-1 TRBV6-5 11 TGTGCCAGCACGATGGGGACTGAAGCTTTCTTT CASTMGTEAFF
- - TRBJ2-2 TRBV19 11 TGTGCCAGTAGTCCCACCGGGGAGCTGTTTTTT CASSPTGELFF
- - TRBJ2-2 TRBV5-4 16 TGTGCCAGCAGCCCCAGCTTGACGGCCGTCGGGGAGGAGCTGTTTTTT CASSPSLTAVGEELFF
medium-sized TRBD2 TRBJ2-7 TRBV4-1 15 TGCGCCAGCAGCCAGGAATCTGGACTAGCGTTAGAGCAGTACTTC CASSQESGLALEQYF
- - TRBJ2-7 TRBV27 14 TGTGCCAGCAGTCCTGTGGACAGATCCTACGAGCAGTACTTC CASSPVDRSYEQYF
- TRBD1 TRBJ2-1 TRBV4-1 17 TGCGCCAGCAGCCAAGATGGGAACAGGGGGACCTACAATGAGCAGTTCTTC CASSQDGNRGTYNEQFF
- - TRBJ1-2 TRBV4-1 15 TGCGCCAGCAGCCAAGACGCCAGTATATACTATGGCTACACCTTC CASSQDASIYYGYTF
- - TRBJ2-7 TRBV14 14 TGTGCCAGCAGCTCTCTAGGGACGGGCTACGAGCAGTACTTC CASSSLGTGYEQYF
- TRBD1 TRBJ1-4 TRBV2 18 TGTGCCAGCAGTGAAGAGGTAGTTAGGACAGGGGTAGGCGAAAAACTGTTTTTT CASSEEVVRTGVGEKLFF
- - TRBJ1-4 TRBV7-9 14 TGTGCCAGCAGCTTGGGGTTAGGGAATGAAAAACTGTTTTTT CASSLGLGNEKLFF
- TRBD1 TRBJ1-1 TRBV14 15 TGTGCCAGCAGCCTGATGACAGGGGCGGGTACTGAAGCTTTCTTT CASSLMTGAGTEAFF
- - TRBJ2-1 TRBV7-9 13 TGTGCCAGCAGCTTCTGGGTAGACAATGAGCAGTTCTTC CASSFWVDNEQFF
- - TRBJ2-3 TRBV6-5 13 TGTGCCAGCAGAACGGGCGTCACGGTTCCGCAGTATTTT CASRTGVTVPQYF
- - TRBJ2-1 TRBV27 14 TGTGCCAGCAGTTTATCATCGCTTTACAATGAGCAGTTCTTC CASSLSSLYNEQFF
- - TRBJ2-2 TRBV9 16 TGTGCCAGCAGCGTAATTGCAGTTGGGGGCACCGGGGAGCTGTTTTTT CASSVIAVGGTGELFF
- TRBD1 TRBJ2-5 TRBV20-1 11 TGCAGTGTGACAGGGATGGAGACCCAGTACTTC CSVTGMETQYF
- TRBD2 TRBJ2-3 TRBV27 15 TGTGCCAGTAGCGGGAGGCGGGGGGGGACAGATACGCAGTATTTT CASSGRRGGTDTQYF
- - TRBJ2-1 TRBV7-2 13 TGTGCCAGCAGCCGTTACACGGACAATGAGCAGTTCTTC CASSRYTDNEQFF
- - TRBJ2-7 TRBV30 15 TGTGCCGGGAGGGGGGAGTCGTTAAGCTCCTACGAGCAGTACTTC CAGRGESLSSYEQYF
- TRBD2 TRBJ2-2 TRBV9 17 TGTGCCAGCAGCGGGACTAGCGGGGAATCGAACACCGGGGAGCTGTTTTTT CASSGTSGESNTGELFF
- - TRBJ2-3 TRBV11-2 17 TGTGCCAGCAGCTCATCGGCTTTAGCGAGTAAAGCGGATACGCAGTATTTT CASSSSALASKADTQYF
- - TRBJ1-1 TRBV5-6 17 TGTGCCAGCAGCTTGGAGGGGTTAGGGGTCCTGGACACTGAAGCTTTCTTT CASSLEGLGVLDTEAFF
- TRBD1 TRBJ2-2 TRBV14 17 TGTGCCAGCAGCTCAACCTTGTCAGGGGGAGACACCGGGGAGCTGTTTTTT CASSSTLSGGDTGELFF
- - TRBJ1-5 TRBV2 15 TGTGCCAGCAGTGAAGAGGGGGGAAACAATCAGCCCCAGCATTTT CASSEEGGNNQPQHF
- TRBD2 TRBJ2-5 TRBV6-1 16 TGTGCCAGCAGTGAAGGAAGCGGGGGGGCCGGGGAGACCCAGTACTTC CASSEGSGGAGETQYF
- TRBD1 TRBJ1-2 TRBV29-1 15 TGCAGCACAAGGGACAGGGCCGTTGAAAACTATGGCTACACCTTC CSTRDRAVENYGYTF
- - TRBJ2-5 TRBV5-4 18 TGTGCCAGCAGCCGGGGCGGCGCAGGGCCGGATTCTGGGGAGACCCAGTACTTC CASSRGGAGPDSGETQYF
- TRBD2 TRBJ2-7 TRBV5-1 15 TGCGCCAGCAGCTTGGTCGGGGGGAACTCCTACGAGCAGTACTTC CASSLVGGNSYEQYF
- - TRBJ1-2 TRBV6-6 13 TGTGCCAGCCGGCCGCAAACTAACTATGGCTACACCTTC CASRPQTNYGYTF
- - TRBJ1-1 TRBV5-5 13 TGTGCCAGCCGACAGTTCATGAACACTGAAGCTTTCTTT CASRQFMNTEAFF
- TRBD1 TRBJ2-2 TRBV27 17 TGTGCCAGCAGTTTGAAAAGGACAGGGAGGTTCACCGGGGAGCTGTTTTTT CASSLKRTGRFTGELFF
- - TRBJ2-3 TRBV30 17 TGTGCCTGGAAAAGGGGGCGACAGAGGGACTTTACAGATACGCAGTATTTT CAWKRGRQRDFTDTQYF
- - TRBJ1-1 TRBV11-2 13 TGTGCCAGCAGCTCCCGTGAGGGCACTGAAGCTTTCTTT CASSSREGTEAFF
- TRBD1 TRBJ2-5 TRBV2 17 TGTGCCAGCAGTGAAGCTTGGGGACAGGGGTCTCAAGAGACCCAGTACTTC CASSEAWGQGSQETQYF